The 24 T cell receptor beta chains presented below share a single source sample, sequenced in a study of control samples from healthy donors and cancer patients. Profiled with immunoSEQ multiplex PCR; TCRdb holds only in-frame clones, not every one. The sample consists of some 3,100 clones, roughly 93% of them appearing once. The sample consisted of PBMCs. These receptors all come from a man in his 70s with lung cancer.

The chain is built from TRBV27 and TRBJ2-5; D remains ambiguous. V was shortened by 5 bases and J by 5 bases, with 15 bases between the two germline ends. This CDR3 contains 14 residues. The germline V gene encodes CDR1 MNHEY and CDR2 SMNVEV (reference sequence). CDR3 residues: CASSPGPGMETQYF. The CDR3 coding sequence is TGTGCCAGCAGTCCCGGCCCTGGGATGGAGACCCAGTACTTC.

This chain joins TRBV2 and TRBJ2-6; D uncertain. There are 16 residues in the CDR3. Germline CDR1 is SNHLY and CDR2 is FYNNEI. With 7 bases removed from V and 1 base from J, the gap between germline ends came to 14 bases. The CDR3 DNA reads TGTGCCAGCAACGCGGACGGGCGATCTGGGGCCAACGTCCTGACTTTC. Residues: CASNADGRSGANVLTF.

V gene TRBV2 combines with J gene TRBJ1-6; unclear D gene. This CDR3 contains 13 residues. Germline CDR1 and CDR2: SNHLY and FYNNEI. V was trimmed by 4 bases and J by 10 bases, leaving 11 bases between them. DNA of the CDR3: TGTGCCAGCAGTGCGTTCGATTTCTCACCCCTCCACTTT. Protein: CASSAFDFSPLHF.

This chain connects TRBV6-1 to TRBJ2-5; maybe TRBD1 (6 bases). From germline, CDR1 is MNHNS and CDR2 SASEGT. The V end was cut by 0 bases, the J end by 10 bases, with 12 bases between. The CDR3 runs 13 residues. CDR3 DNA sequence: TGTGCCAGCAGTGAAGCGGGGGACACCGGCCAGTACTTC. Translating it yields CASSEAGDTGQYF.

The chain combines TRBV3-1 (or the pseudogene TRBV3-2) with TRBJ2-1; no clear D gene. V gave up 4 bases and J gave up 3 bases, with 10 bases separating them. The CDR3 has 14 residues. Germline V gene lookup returns CDR1 LGHDT and CDR2 YNNKEL (reference sequence). CDR3 sequence: CASSLYGLYNEQFF. The CDR3 DNA reads TGTGCCAGCAGCCTATACGGTCTCTACAATGAGCAGTTCTTC.

The V and J genes are TRBV6-5 and TRBJ1-6; 7 bases align to TRBD1. V trimming: 2 bases; J trimming: 9 bases; junction bases outside the gene matches: 10. Germline loops: CDR1 MNHEY, CDR2 SVGAGI. This CDR3 contains 16 residues. CDR3 in amino acids: CASSYTRQGASSPLHF. In DNA, the CDR3 is TGTGCCAGCAGTTACACCCGACAGGGTGCGAGTTCACCCCTCCACTTT.

The CDR3 region has the DNA TGTGCCAGCAGCTTACTGACCGGAGGTGGAGATACGCAGTATTTT. Its protein is CASSLLTGGGDTQYF. The J gene is TRBJ2-3, the V gene TRBV7-8, with D perhaps matching TRBD2 (5 bases). The CDR3 length is 15 residues. V lost 2 bases, J lost 5 bases, and 14 bases lay in between. The germline gives CDR1 SGHVS, CDR2 FQNEAQ.

The V call is TRBV23-1, the J call TRBJ2-2, with 11 bases that match TRBD2. TRBV23-1 is assigned to the ORF class and has an uncertain function. V lost 8 bases and J lost 2; bases outside the gene matches: 7. CDR3 size: 16 residues. In DNA, the CDR3 is TGCGCCAGCTGGGGGGGACTAGCGGATAACACCGGGGAGCTGTTTTTT. This sequence encodes CASWGGLADNTGELFF.

The chain has TRBV18 and TRBJ1-6; D is possibly TRBD1 (6 bases). This CDR3 region has 16 residues. Germline V CDR1 and CDR2: KGHSH, LQKENI. V gave up 1 base and J gave up 10 bases, with 17 bases separating them. The chain's CDR3 is CASSPQGAGVYSPLHF. The CDR3 DNA is TGTGCCAGCTCACCACAGGGTGCAGGGGTCTACTCACCCCTCCACTTT.

The chain is built from TRBV5-1 and TRBJ2-2; D may match TRBD1 or TRBD2 (6 bases each). The CDR3 has 16 residues. Per germline, CDR1 SGHRS and CDR2 YFSETQ. The V end was cut by 3 bases, the J end by 4 bases, with 16 bases between. In DNA form, the CDR3 reads TGCGCCAGCAGCTACGGAAACAGGGAGGTCACCGGGGAGCTGTTTTTT. Amino acid sequence: CASSYGNREVTGELFF.

V and J are TRBV5-1 and TRBJ1-5, with D uncertain. This CDR3 has 15 residues. From germline, CDR1 is SGHRS and CDR2 YFSETQ. The ends were cut back, 1 base at V and 5 bases at J, with 13 bases in the middle. The CDR3 DNA reads as TGCGCCAGCAGCTTGTATGGCGGGAGGCATCAGCCCCAGCATTTT. Translated: CASSLYGGRHQPQHF. The variable domain in full, with the rest retrieved from reference TRBV5-1 and TRBJ1-5, is KAGVTQTPRYLIKTRGQQVTLSCSPISGHRSVSWYQQTPGQGLQFLFEYFSETQRNKGNFPGRFSGRQFSNSRSEMNVSTLELGDSALYLCASSLYGGRHQPQHFGDGTRLSIL.

This clone occurred a few times. The chain recombines TRBV7-2 with TRBJ1-1, with TRBD1 as a possible D gene (6 bases). CDR1 is SGHTA, CDR2 FQGNSA, per germline. The CDR3 length is 17 residues. With 3 bases removed from V and 4 bases from J, the gap between germline ends came to 21 bases. The CDR3 sequence: CASSLIFGQRGGTEAFF. CDR3 DNA sequence: TGTGCCAGCAGCTTGATATTTGGACAGCGTGGGGGCACTGAAGCTTTCTTT.

This chain uses TRBV29-1 with TRBJ1-1; 7 bases match TRBD1. With V trimmed by 0 bases and J by 10 bases, 8 bases remained unmatched. The CDR3 length is 13 residues. Germline CDR1 SQVTM, CDR2 ANQGSEA. DNA of the CDR3: TGCAGCGTTGAAGATCGGACAGGCCCGGCAGCTTTCTTT. Residues: CSVEDRTGPAAFF.

This clone was found once. The chain is built from TRBV2 and TRBJ1-1; D call uncertain. Per the germline V gene, CDR1 is SNHLY and CDR2 is FYNNEI. The V end was cut by 11 bases, the J end by 5 bases, with 9 bases between. This CDR3 spans 10 amino acids. This chain's CDR3 is CAGRGTEAFF. DNA for the CDR3: TGTGCCGGACGGGGAACTGAAGCTTTCTTT.

This chain connects TRBV6-5 to TRBJ1-2, with 10 bases identical to TRBD1. This CDR3 region has 15 residues. Trimming cost V 7 bases and J 6 bases; bases outside gene matches: 11. CDR1 MNHEY and CDR2 SVGAGI come from the germline V gene. In nucleotides, the CDR3 is TGTGCCAGCACCAGAGACAGGGGGCCAAGGGATGGCTACACCTTC. Its translation is CASTRDRGPRDGYTF.

This rearrangement joins TRBV6-5 to TRBJ2-3, with D tentatively TRBD2 (5 bases). Trimming shortened V by 0 bases and J by 6 bases, and 16 bases separated the two germline ends. Germline V gene data show CDR1 as MNHEY and CDR2 as SVGAGI. The CDR3 is made up of 16 amino acids. CDR3 protein: CASSYSVTGGSDTQYF. For the CDR3, the DNA is TGTGCCAGCAGTTACTCGGTGACGGGTGGGAGTGATACGCAGTATTTT.

V is TRBV11-2 and J is TRBJ2-1; TRBD2 agrees at 10 bases. V shed 0 bases and J 5 bases; nucleotides not matched to a gene: 13. CDR3 length: 19 residues. Germline CDR1 is SGHAT and CDR2 is FQNNGV. In DNA form, the CDR3 reads TGTGCCAGCAGCTTAGATCTGGCTAGCGGGGGTTTCGGGGACAATGAGCAGTTCTTC. This encodes CASSLDLASGGFGDNEQFF.

The genes are TRBV3-1 (or the pseudogene TRBV3-2) and TRBJ1-5; the match to TRBD1 covers 7 bases. Trimming removed 4 bases from V and 6 bases from J; junction bases left unmatched: 6. CDR3 size: 14 residues. Germline V lookup: CDR1 LGHDT, CDR2 YNNKEL (reference sequence). CDR3 amino acids: CASSLKTGTQPQHF. CDR3 sequence (DNA): TGTGCCAGCAGCCTAAAGACAGGGACTCAGCCCCAGCATTTT.

Here the CDR3 reads CASSQGPGLDNEQFF. The CDR3 nucleotides read TGTGCCAGCAGCCAAGGCCCGGGCCTGGATAATGAGCAGTTCTTC. V is TRBV4-2 and J is TRBJ2-1; D unclear. This CDR3 is built from 15 residues. Germline V CDR1 and CDR2: LGHNA, YNFKEQ. Trimming took off 1 base at V and 7 bases at J, with 14 bases between the two ends.

This chain links TRBV24-1 with TRBJ2-2; D possibly corresponds to TRBD1 (5 bases). There are 14 residues in the CDR3. V lost 4 bases to trimming and J lost 7 bases, with 12 bases between them. Germline CDR1 KGHDR, CDR2 SFDVKD. DNA for the CDR3: TGTGCCACCAGTGAAGTGACAGCGTTCGGGGAGCTGTTTTTT. This encodes CATSEVTAFGELFF.

The chain joins TRBV5-1 to TRBJ2-1; the D call may be TRBD1 or TRBD2 (5 bases each). CDR1 and CDR2 (germline): SGHRS, YFSETQ. This CDR3 is built from 14 residues. Trimming stripped 4 bases from V and 6 bases from J, with 14 bases between. CDR3 sequence reads: CASSGQVGGNEQFF. The CDR3 DNA is TGCGCCAGCAGCGGCCAGGTTGGGGGCAATGAGCAGTTCTTC.

V and J are TRBV18 and TRBJ1-6; D possibly corresponds to TRBD1 (5 bases). The CDR3 extends over 14 amino acids. V was shortened by 6 bases and J by 10 bases, with 16 bases between the two germline ends. Germline lookup yields CDR1 KGHSH and CDR2 LQKENI. CDR3 coding DNA: TGTGCCAGCTCCGGGACGAGGGCGCCGTCACCCCTCCACTTT. Encoded protein: CASSGTRAPSPLHF.

The CDR3 nucleotides read TGTGCCAGCAGCCCGAGCACAGATACGCAGTATTTT. The encoded protein is CASSPSTDTQYF. The rearrangement uses TRBV11-2 and TRBJ2-3; D gene ambiguous. Germline-derived CDR1 and CDR2 are SGHAT and FQNNGV. CDR3 size: 12 residues. V lost 5 bases, J lost 0 bases, and 3 bases lay in between.

The chain carries TRBV28 and TRBJ1-6; 8 bases match TRBD1. Germline V gene sequence: CDR1 MDHEN, CDR2 SYDVKM. The CDR3 contains 18 residues. The V and J ends lost 2 bases and 14 bases, in that order; junction bases with no gene match: 20. CDR3 nucleotides: TGTGCCAGCAGTTTAGACCCCAAGATACCGGGACAGGCTAGGGCCCTCCACTTT. This encodes CASSLDPKIPGQARALHF.